These 21 T cell receptor beta chains were all obtained from the same sample, sequenced in a study of blood T cell repertoires in COVID-19. TCRdb keeps only in-frame clones here, not all; method: immunoSEQ multiplex PCR. The sample holds over 80,000 clones; over 90% are singletons and the top ten take about 1.7%. Sequencing used peripheral blood. The receptors shown here come from a man in his sixties with acute or convalescent COVID-19.

V usage is TRBV6-5 and J usage is TRBJ1-2, with 10 bases lining up with TRBD1. V was pared by 8 bases and J by 6 bases, with 6 bases of the junction left unmatched. This CDR3 contains 13 residues. The germline gives CDR1 MNHEY, CDR2 SVGAGI. CDR3 protein: CASHQTGGNGYTF. For the CDR3, the DNA is TGTGCCAGCCATCAGACAGGGGGCAATGGCTACACCTTC.

The V gene is TRBV9, the J gene TRBJ1-2, with D perhaps TRBD1 (5 bases). The V gene lost 1 base and the J gene lost 11 bases, with 24 bases spanning the gap. CDR1 and CDR2 (germline): SGDLS, YYNGEE. The CDR3 is 16 residues long. CDR3 nucleotide sequence: TGTGCCAGCAGCGTAAGCCCGACAGCTAACTTCAACAATTACACCTTC. It yields the protein CASSVSPTANFNNYTF.

This clone was observed a few times. The rearrangement links TRBV24-1 to TRBJ1-3, with D uncertain. Germline assignment: CDR1 KGHDR and CDR2 SFDVKD. V gave up 6 bases and J gave up 4 bases, with 6 bases separating them. The CDR3 spans 12 residues. The CDR3 here is CATSPGGNTIYF. Here the CDR3 DNA reads TGTGCCACCAGTCCGGGGGGAAACACCATATATTTT.

The genes are TRBV4-1 and TRBJ1-1; D might be TRBD1 (6 bases). V was shortened by 4 bases and J by 1 base, with 10 bases between the two germline ends. Per the germline V gene, CDR1 is MGHRA and CDR2 is YSYEKL. The CDR3 has 14 residues. CDR3: CASSLGQSNTEAFF. CDR3 sequence (DNA): TGCGCCAGCAGCCTTGGACAGTCGAACACTGAAGCTTTCTTT.

This clone was recorded once. The V call is TRBV5-6, the J call TRBJ2-6; 8 bases are shared with TRBD1. Germline V gene sequence: CDR1 SGHDT, CDR2 YYEEEE. V gave up 5 bases and J gave up 2 bases; unmatched junction bases: 0. This CDR3 has 14 residues. This chain's CDR3 is CASRDRAGANVLTF. The CDR3 bases are TGTGCCAGCAGGGACAGGGCTGGGGCCAACGTCCTGACTTTC.

The V and J genes are TRBV29-1 and TRBJ2-1, with TRBD1 matching over 7 bases. Looked up from germline, CDR1 is SQVTM and CDR2 is ANQGSEA. The CDR3 has 13 residues. Losses at the gene ends were 7 bases for V and 9 bases for J; bases not matched to a gene: 12. The CDR3 protein is CSDTTLQGSEQFF. Here the CDR3 DNA reads TGCAGCGATACCACATTACAGGGGAGTGAGCAGTTCTTC.

V and J are TRBV29-1 and TRBJ2-2, with D perhaps TRBD1 (6 bases). Trimming shortened V by 6 bases and J by 5 bases, and 13 bases separated the two germline ends. The CDR3 has 13 amino acids. Germline loops: CDR1 SQVTM, CDR2 ANQGSEA. The CDR3: CSVHARGTGELFF. In nucleotides, the CDR3 is TGCAGCGTCCACGCCAGGGGAACCGGGGAGCTGTTTTTT.

This rearrangement joins TRBV7-3 to TRBJ2-5; 14 bases match TRBD2. The V gene end was trimmed by 3 bases and the J gene end by 2 bases; junction bases not matched to a gene: 5. Germline loops: CDR1 SGHTA, CDR2 FQGTGA. The CDR3 runs 17 residues. This CDR3 reads CASSFGTSGGSQETQYF. In nucleotides, the CDR3 is TGTGCCAGCAGCTTCGGGACTAGCGGGGGATCACAAGAGACCCAGTACTTC.

This rearrangement joins TRBV3-1 (or the pseudogene TRBV3-2) to TRBJ2-3; 14 bases fit TRBD2. J lost 6 bases, V lost 5 bases, and 7 bases had no gene match. Germline CDR1 is LGHDT and CDR2 is YNNKEL (reference sequence). The CDR3 is made up of 16 amino acids. The CDR3 is CASSARTSGGRDTQYF. The CDR3 region has the DNA TGTGCCAGCAGCGCCAGGACTAGCGGGGGGCGGGATACGCAGTATTTT.

V usage is TRBV7-2 and J usage is TRBJ2-4; a weak D match, TRBD2 (6 bases). In germline, CDR1 is SGHTA, CDR2 FQGNSA. The CDR3 runs to 15 residues. Trimming left V 2 bases short and J 6 bases short, with 14 bases between. The CDR3 loop is CASSLSQRAANIQYF. CDR3 nucleotide sequence: TGTGCCAGCAGCTTATCCCAGCGGGCGGCAAACATTCAGTACTTC.

DNA of the CDR3: TGTGCCAGCAGTGCCCCAGGGGAAATCTCGTATAATTCACCCCTCCACTTT. It encodes CASSAPGEISYNSPLHF. The chain has TRBV28 and TRBJ1-6; possibly TRBD1 for D (6 bases). Germline V gives CDR1 MDHEN, CDR2 SYDVKM. The CDR3 length is 17 residues. The germline V and J ends were trimmed by 5 bases and 4 bases, with 18 bases remaining between them.

This sequence joins TRBV21-1 and TRBJ2-7; the table names TRBD2, a call not compared with the DNA. TRBV21-1 constitutes a pseudogene. CDR3 length: 15 amino acids. CDR3 sequence: CASMLGGSLSYEQYF. CDR3 DNA sequence: TGTGCCAGCATGCTGGGCGGGAGCCTTTCCTACGAGCAGTACTTC.

This clone was observed a single time. V is TRBV6-2 or TRBV6-3 and J is TRBJ2-5, with 9 bases that match TRBD2. Germline values: CDR1 MNHEY, CDR2 SVGEGT. This CDR3 has 15 residues. Germline trimming cut 5 bases from V and 5 bases from J; bases unmatched to any gene: 9. CDR3 sequence reads: CASSPAWAGGETQYF. The CDR3 DNA follows: TGTGCCAGCAGTCCGGCTTGGGCGGGAGGGGAGACCCAGTACTTC.

The rearrangement links TRBV7-9 to TRBJ2-1, with D possibly being TRBD1 (6 bases). The CDR3 runs 18 residues. The germline V gene has CDR1 SEHNR and CDR2 FQNEAQ (reference sequence). Trimming pared 2 bases from V and 8 bases from J, leaving 25 bases between. Here the CDR3 DNA reads TGTGCCAGCAGCTTACAGGGGCTGGCTAATAGGGGTATCGATGAGCAGTTCTTC. It encodes CASSLQGLANRGIDEQFF.

CDR3 protein: CASSQLGGTGGAYEQYF. In DNA form, the CDR3 reads TGTGCCAGCAGCCAATTGGGAGGGACAGGGGGCGCCTACGAGCAGTACTTC. The chain is built from TRBV11-2 and TRBJ2-7, with 12 nucleotides matching TRBD1. Germline V gives CDR1 SGHAT, CDR2 FQNNGV. The CDR3 contains 17 residues. V shed 5 bases, J shed 2 bases, and the junction held 10 bases outside the gene matches.

The genes are TRBV13 and TRBJ2-1; weak D call: TRBD1 (5 bases). Germline-derived CDR1 and CDR2 are PRHDT and FYEKMQ (reference sequence). The CDR3 has 17 residues. Trimming pared 2 bases from V and 0 bases from J, leaving 14 bases between. The CDR3 loop reads CASSLSSSTGSYNEQFF. The CDR3 coding sequence is TGTGCCAGCAGCTTATCTTCGTCTACAGGCTCCTACAATGAGCAGTTCTTC.

The chain is built from TRBV6-2 or TRBV6-3 and TRBJ2-1; TRBD1 is a possible D gene (6 bases). CDR3 length: 15 amino acids. V lost 4 bases, J lost 1 base, and 11 bases lay in between. Germline V gene data show CDR1 as MNHEY and CDR2 as SVGEGT. CDR3 in amino acids: CASSLARGSYNEQFF. The DNA of the CDR3 is TGTGCCAGCAGTTTGGCAAGGGGGTCCTACAATGAGCAGTTCTTC.

In its sample, this clone was seen once. This chain connects TRBV2 to TRBJ1-1; no firm D call. V was clipped by 2 bases and J by 0 bases, with 7 bases between them. The CDR3 loop spans 14 amino acids. Per the germline V gene, CDR1 is SNHLY and CDR2 is FYNNEI. The chain's CDR3 is CASSEFQMNTEAFF. CDR3 nucleotide sequence: TGTGCCAGCAGTGAATTTCAGATGAACACTGAAGCTTTCTTT.

This chain connects TRBV4-3 to TRBJ2-7; TRBD1 matches at 9 bases. The V gene end was trimmed by 2 bases and the J gene end by 1 base; junction bases not matched to a gene: 3. Germline-derived CDR1 and CDR2 are LGHNA and YSLEER. The CDR3 is made up of 15 amino acids. The CDR3 bases are TGCGCCAGCAGCCAACTGGACAGGGGATCCTACGAGCAGTACTTC. This codes for CASSQLDRGSYEQYF.

This sequence joins TRBV4-1 and TRBJ2-1; 11 bases are a match to TRBD2. The V and J ends lost 3 bases and 0 bases, in that order; junction bases with no gene match: 10. The germline V gene has CDR1 MGHRA and CDR2 YSYEKL. This CDR3 region has 19 residues. CDR3 nucleotide sequence: TGCGCCAGCAGCCAGGAGGGACTAGCGGCTCTTTTCTCCTACAATGAGCAGTTCTTC. Amino acid sequence: CASSQEGLAALFSYNEQFF.

The rearrangement joins TRBV5-5 to TRBJ1-1; D unresolved. CDR1 is SGHKS, CDR2 YYEKEE, per germline (reference sequence). This CDR3 has 15 amino acids. Trimming removed 4 bases from V and 1 base from J, with 14 bases in between. CDR3 nucleotide sequence: TGTGCCAGCAGCCGTTTCTCGCGCGAGAACACTGAAGCTTTCTTT. It yields the protein CASSRFSRENTEAFF.